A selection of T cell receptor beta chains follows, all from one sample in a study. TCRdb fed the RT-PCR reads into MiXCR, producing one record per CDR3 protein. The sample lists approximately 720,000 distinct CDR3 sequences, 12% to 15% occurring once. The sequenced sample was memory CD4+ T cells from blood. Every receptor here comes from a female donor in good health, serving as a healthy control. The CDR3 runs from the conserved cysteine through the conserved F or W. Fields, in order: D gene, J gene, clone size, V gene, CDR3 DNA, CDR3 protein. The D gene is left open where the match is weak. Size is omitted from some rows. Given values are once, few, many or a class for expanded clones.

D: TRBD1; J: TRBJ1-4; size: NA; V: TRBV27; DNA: TGTGCCAGCAGTCCTAAGGGACAGGGGTACGAAAAACTGTTTTTT; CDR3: CASSPKGQGYEKLFF
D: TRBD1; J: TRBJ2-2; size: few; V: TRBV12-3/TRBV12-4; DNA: TGTGCCAGCAGCCCGCGCCGGGACAGGGGGACCGGGGAGCTGTTTTTT; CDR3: CASSPRRDRGTGELFF
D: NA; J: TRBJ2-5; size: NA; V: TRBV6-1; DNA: TGTGCCAGCAGGGCCCTTCAAGAGACCCAGTACTTC; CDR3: CASRALQETQYF
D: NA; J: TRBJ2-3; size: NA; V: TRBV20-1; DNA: TGCAGTGCTCAGGACGGCTCTAGCACAGATACGCAGTATTTT; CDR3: CSAQDGSSTDTQYF
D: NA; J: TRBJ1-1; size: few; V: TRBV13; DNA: TGTGCCAGCAGCTTAGGTTGGCAGGGGAGGAACACTGAAGCTTTCTTT; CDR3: CASSLGWQGRNTEAFF
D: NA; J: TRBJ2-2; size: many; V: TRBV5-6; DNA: TGTGCCAGCAGCTTTACTCCGGACAGCGCGAACACCGGGGAGCTGTTTTTT; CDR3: CASSFTPDSANTGELFF
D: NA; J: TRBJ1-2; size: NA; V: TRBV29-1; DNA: TGCACCGTCCACGGGACTGACTATGGCTACACCTTC; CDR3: CTVHGTDYGYTF
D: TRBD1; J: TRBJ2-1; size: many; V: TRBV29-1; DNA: TGCAGCGGGAGGGCAGGGGGCGCGGATGAGCAGTTCTTC; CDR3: CSGRAGGADEQFF
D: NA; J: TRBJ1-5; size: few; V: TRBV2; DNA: TGTGCCAGCAGTGTTTATTGGCAGCCCCAGCATTTT; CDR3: CASSVYWQPQHF
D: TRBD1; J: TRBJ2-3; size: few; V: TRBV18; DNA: TGTGCCAGCTCTCCCGGGACAGGGAGGGCAGATACGCAGTATTTT; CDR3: CASSPGTGRADTQYF
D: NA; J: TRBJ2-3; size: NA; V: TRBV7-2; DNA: TGTGCCAGCAGCCTCTCCGGACTCCTGGTCACAGATACGCAGTATTTT; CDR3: CASSLSGLLVTDTQYF
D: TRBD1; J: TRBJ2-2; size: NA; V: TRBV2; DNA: TGTGCCAGCAGAGACAGGGTCGGAACCGGGGAGCTGTTTTTT; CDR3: CASRDRVGTGELFF
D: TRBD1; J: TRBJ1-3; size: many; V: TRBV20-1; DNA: TGCAGTGCCCCCCAGGGGGGTGGAAACACCATATATTTT; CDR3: CSAPQGGGNTIYF
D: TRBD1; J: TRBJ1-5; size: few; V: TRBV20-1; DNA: TGCAGTGCTGGGGGACAGGGTGGAAGCAATCAGCCCCAGCATTTT; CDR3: CSAGGQGGSNQPQHF
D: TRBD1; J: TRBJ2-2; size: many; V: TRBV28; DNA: TGTGCCAGCAGGCCTCCGGGACAGGGCCTCGCCGGGGAGCTGTTTTTT; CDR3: CASRPPGQGLAGELFF
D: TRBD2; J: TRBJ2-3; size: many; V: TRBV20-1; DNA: TGCAGTGCTACCCCCGGGGGGGGCTTCACAGATACGCAGTATTTT; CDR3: CSATPGGGFTDTQYF
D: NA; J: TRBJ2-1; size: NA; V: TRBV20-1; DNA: TGCAGTGCTATTTTCGGGAGTGGGGTCAATGAGCAGTTCTTC; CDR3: CSAIFGSGVNEQFF
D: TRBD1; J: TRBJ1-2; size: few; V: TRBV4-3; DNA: TGCGCCAGCCTACCACACAGGGGAATGGACTATGGCTACACCTTC; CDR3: CASLPHRGMDYGYTF
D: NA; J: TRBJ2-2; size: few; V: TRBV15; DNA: TGTGCCACCAGTCTCGGCGGGGCCGGTTCCGGGGAGCTGTTTTTT; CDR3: CATSLGGAGSGELFF
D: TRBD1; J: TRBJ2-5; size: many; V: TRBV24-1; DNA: TGTGCCACCAGGGGGACAGGGATCGGTGAGACCCAGTACTTC; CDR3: CATRGTGIGETQYF
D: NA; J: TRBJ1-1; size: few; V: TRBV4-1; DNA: TGCGCCAGCAGCCAAGATGGTATGGGTGCTGAAGCTTTCTTT; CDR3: CASSQDGMGAEAFF
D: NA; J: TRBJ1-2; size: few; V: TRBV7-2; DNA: TGTGCCAGCAGCCAACAGGGTACGGCCTCTGGTGGCTACACCTTC; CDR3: CASSQQGTASGGYTF
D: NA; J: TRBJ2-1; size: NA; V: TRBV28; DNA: TGTGCCAGCAGTTTTGTATCAACACTAGGGAATGAGCAGTTCTTC; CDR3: CASSFVSTLGNEQFF
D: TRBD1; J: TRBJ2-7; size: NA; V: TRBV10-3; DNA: TGTGCCATCAGTGGCACCCTAAAGGACAGGGGCTCCTACGAGCAGTACTTC; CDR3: CAISGTLKDRGSYEQYF
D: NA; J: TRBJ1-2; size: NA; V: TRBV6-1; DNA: TGTGCCAGCAGTCCCACAGGGTCCCACTATGGCTACACCTTC; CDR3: CASSPTGSHYGYTF
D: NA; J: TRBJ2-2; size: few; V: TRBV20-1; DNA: TGCAGTGCTACACAGGGACAACCGAACACCGGGGAGCTGTTTTTT; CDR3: CSATQGQPNTGELFF
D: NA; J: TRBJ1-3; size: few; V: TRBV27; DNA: TGTGCCAGCAGTTTAGATCGGTATTCTGGAAACACCATATATTTT; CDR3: CASSLDRYSGNTIYF
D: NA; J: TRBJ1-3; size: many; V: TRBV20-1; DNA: TGCAGTGCTAGACGGCAGGTCTCTGGAAACACCATATATTTT; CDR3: CSARRQVSGNTIYF
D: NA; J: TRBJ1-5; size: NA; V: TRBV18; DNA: TGTGCCAGCTCACCACCGGGGGAGCCCCAGCATTTT; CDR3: CASSPPGEPQHF
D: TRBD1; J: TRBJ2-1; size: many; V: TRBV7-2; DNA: TGTGCCAGCAGCTTAGGAGGGGGCCCCTACAATGAGCAGTTCTTC; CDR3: CASSLGGGPYNEQFF
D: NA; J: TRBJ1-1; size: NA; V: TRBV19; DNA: TGTGCCACTCATTCGGGACCTTACGAAGCTTTCTTT; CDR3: CATHSGPYEAFF
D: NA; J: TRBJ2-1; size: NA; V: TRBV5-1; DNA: TGCGCCAGCAGCTTGGTGGTAGCTAGTAATGAGCAGTTCTTC; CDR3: CASSLVVASNEQFF
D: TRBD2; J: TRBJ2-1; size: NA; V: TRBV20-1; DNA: TGCAGTGCTGCTCGGACTAGCGGCAATGAGCAGTTCTTC; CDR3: CSAARTSGNEQFF
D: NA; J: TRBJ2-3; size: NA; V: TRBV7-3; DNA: TGTGCCAGCAGCTTAAATAGGGGCGAGGATACGCAGTATTTT; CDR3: CASSLNRGEDTQYF
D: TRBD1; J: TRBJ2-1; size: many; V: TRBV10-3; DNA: TGTGCCATCAGTAAGGGACAGGGGGACAATGAGCAGTTCTTC; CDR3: CAISKGQGDNEQFF
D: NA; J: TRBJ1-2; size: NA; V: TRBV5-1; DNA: TGCGCCAGCAGGGCACCAGGAAACGAATATGGCTACACCTTC; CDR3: CASRAPGNEYGYTF
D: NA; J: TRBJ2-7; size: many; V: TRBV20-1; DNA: TGCAGTGCCGACGTGGCCCACGAGCAGTACTTC; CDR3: CSADVAHEQYF
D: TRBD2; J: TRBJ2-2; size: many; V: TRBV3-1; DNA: TGTGCCAGCAGCCCTCGGCGGGGGACGAGCACCGGGGAGCTGTTTTTT; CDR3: CASSPRRGTSTGELFF
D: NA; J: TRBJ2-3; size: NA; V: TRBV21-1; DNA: TGTGCCAGCAGCAAGGAGGCATGGGACAGAGAAAATGGGACAGATACGCAGTATTTT; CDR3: CASSKEAWDRENGTDTQYF
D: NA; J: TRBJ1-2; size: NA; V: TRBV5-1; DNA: TGCGCCAGCAGCTTGGAAGGGTTTAGTAGCCATGGCTACACCTTC; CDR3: CASSLEGFSSHGYTF
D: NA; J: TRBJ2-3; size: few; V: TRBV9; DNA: TGTGCCAGCAGCCCTTCCACGTACGGAGGGACGGATACGCAGTATTTT; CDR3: CASSPSTYGGTDTQYF
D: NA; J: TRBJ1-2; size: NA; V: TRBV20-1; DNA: TGCAGTGCTAGAGGGATGTCTGGTGGCTACACCTTC; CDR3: CSARGMSGGYTF
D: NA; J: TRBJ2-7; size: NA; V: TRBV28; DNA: TGTGCCAGCAGTTCAACGTGGGGGAGCCCATTTTTAGAGCAGTACTTC; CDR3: CASSSTWGSPFLEQYF
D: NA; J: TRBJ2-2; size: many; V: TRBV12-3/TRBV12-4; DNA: NA; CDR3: CASSFLAGTGELFF
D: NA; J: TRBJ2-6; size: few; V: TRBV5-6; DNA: TGTGCCAGCAGGGGAGCCTCTGGGGCCAACGTCCTGACTTTC; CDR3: CASRGASGANVLTF
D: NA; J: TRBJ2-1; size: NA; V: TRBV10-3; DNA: TGTGCCATCAGTGAGTCACAGGGCCGAAGCGATGAGCAGTTCTTC; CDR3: CAISESQGRSDEQFF
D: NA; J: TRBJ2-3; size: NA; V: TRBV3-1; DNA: TGTGCCAGCAGCGCAGATGCCGCTAGCACAGATACGCAGTATTTT; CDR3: CASSADAASTDTQYF
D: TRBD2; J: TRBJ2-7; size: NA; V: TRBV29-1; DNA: TGCAGCGCGGGAGGGGGTCCGACTACCTACGAGCAGTACTTC; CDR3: CSAGGGPTTYEQYF
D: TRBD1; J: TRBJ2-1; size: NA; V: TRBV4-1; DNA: TGCGCCAGCAGCCAGACAGGGAATAATGAGCAGTTCTTC; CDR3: CASSQTGNNEQFF
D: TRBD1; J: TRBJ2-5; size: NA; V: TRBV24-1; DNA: TGTGCCACCAGTGACTACTCGGGACAGGGGGCGCGAGAGACCCAGTACTTC; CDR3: CATSDYSGQGARETQYF
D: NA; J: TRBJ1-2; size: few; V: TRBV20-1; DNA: TGCAGTGCTAGCCATTGGGGCGCGGAGGGCTACACCTTC; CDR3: CSASHWGAEGYTF
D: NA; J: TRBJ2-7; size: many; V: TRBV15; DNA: TGTGCCACCAGCAGAGATCTCTTCAGGGAAGAGCAGTACTTC; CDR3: CATSRDLFREEQYF
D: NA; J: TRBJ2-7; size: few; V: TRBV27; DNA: TGTGCCAGCCGACAGGGAGGCTTCTACGAGCAGTACTTC; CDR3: CASRQGGFYEQYF
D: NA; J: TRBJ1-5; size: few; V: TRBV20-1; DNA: TGCAGTGCTAATAACAGGAATAGCAATCAGCCCCAGCATTTT; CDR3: CSANNRNSNQPQHF
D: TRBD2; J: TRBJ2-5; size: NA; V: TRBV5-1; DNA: TGCGCCAGCAGCTTAGTAGCGGGAGGGCCTGGCTGGGAGACCCAGTACTTC; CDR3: CASSLVAGGPGWETQYF
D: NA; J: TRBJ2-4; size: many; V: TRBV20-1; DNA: TGCAGTGCGAGAATAGCCGGCCTAGCCAAAAACATTCAGTACTTC; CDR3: CSARIAGLAKNIQYF
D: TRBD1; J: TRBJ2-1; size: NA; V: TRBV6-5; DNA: TGTGCCAGCAGAGACAGGGGGGAGTTCTTC; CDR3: CASRDRGEFF